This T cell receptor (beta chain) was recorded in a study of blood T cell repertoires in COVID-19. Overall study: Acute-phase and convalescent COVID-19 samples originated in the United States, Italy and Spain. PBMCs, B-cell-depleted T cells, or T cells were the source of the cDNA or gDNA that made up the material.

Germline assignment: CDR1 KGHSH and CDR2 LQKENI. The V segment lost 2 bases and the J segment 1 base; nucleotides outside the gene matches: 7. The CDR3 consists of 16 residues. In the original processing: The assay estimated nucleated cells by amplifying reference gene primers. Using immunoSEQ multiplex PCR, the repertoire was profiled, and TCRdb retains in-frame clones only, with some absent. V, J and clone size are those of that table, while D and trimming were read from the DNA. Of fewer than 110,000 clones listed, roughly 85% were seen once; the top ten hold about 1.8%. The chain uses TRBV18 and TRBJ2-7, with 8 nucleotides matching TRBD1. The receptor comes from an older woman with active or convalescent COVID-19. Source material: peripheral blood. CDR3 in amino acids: CASSPGTGDLSYEQYF. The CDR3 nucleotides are TGTGCCAGCTCACCAGGGACAGGCGACCTTTCCTACGAGCAGTACTTC.